The entry below describes one T cell receptor (beta chain). Its binding antigen is unknown. The read is 3 residues too short to cover the CDR3 end, so that end is filled in from the germline J gene. These data originate in a study of TET2 disruption in CD19-targeted CAR T cells (dated by TCRdb to the late 2010s). With respect to the entire study: The number of samples was determined by the original clinical trial design and by which samples were available, and no additional inclusion criteria were applied.

Taken from cysteine to phenylalanine, the CDR3 has 15 residues. The DNA has 36 bases, all within the CDR3, and is read from base 1. V loses 6 bases, J loses 0 bases, and the germline ends lie 13 bases apart. Via the germline V gene (reference sequence), CDR1 is SEHNR and CDR2 FQNEAQ. General conclusions and limits of the study: The conclusions about the patient's CAR T cells were based on extensive analysis of only one subject.

The immunoSEQ assay was used for deep sequencing of the TCR beta chain. Processing in the source paper ran as follows. Only productive TCR beta rearrangements were used to calculate clonotype frequencies. TCRdb took over this immuneACCESS table, retaining in-frame rearrangements with V and J assigned. Such tables are incomplete; in checked studies, under half of the missing clones stem from an unresolved V gene, and the remainder is unexplained. D and trimming come from the DNA, and the V and J calls and clone size come from that table. For this sample, the table gives roughly 26,000 clones. Roughly 1.9% of the sample rests with the top ten. Per the publication, the treatment or condition label means: autologous CTL019 cells: CD19 CAR with 4-1BB and CD3 zeta domains. TCR zeta and 4-1BB costimulatory signaling domains were built into the CD19 CAR. Leukapheresis was used to collect T cells from peripheral blood for manufacturing CTL019. The DNeasy Blood and Tissue Kit was used to extract genomic DNA from pre-infusion T cells, peripheral blood, or sorted post-infusion T cells.

The rearrangement combines TRBV7-9 with TRBJ2-3, with TRBD1 perhaps the D gene, on 7 matching bases. The sequence derives from a man aged 70-80 years with chronic lymphocytic leukemia. Sequencing used CD8- CAR+ T cells sorted from cultured blood T cells, obtained for CD19 CAR T cell therapy. The label giving this sample's cell subset or site can be read as: CD8-negative CAR-positive T cells from the infusion product. Partial CDR3 DNA: TGTGCCAGCAGACGACAGGGACTTAGCACAGATACG. Translated, this gives CASRRQGLSTDT. The full CDR3 protein is CASRRQGLSTDTQYF.